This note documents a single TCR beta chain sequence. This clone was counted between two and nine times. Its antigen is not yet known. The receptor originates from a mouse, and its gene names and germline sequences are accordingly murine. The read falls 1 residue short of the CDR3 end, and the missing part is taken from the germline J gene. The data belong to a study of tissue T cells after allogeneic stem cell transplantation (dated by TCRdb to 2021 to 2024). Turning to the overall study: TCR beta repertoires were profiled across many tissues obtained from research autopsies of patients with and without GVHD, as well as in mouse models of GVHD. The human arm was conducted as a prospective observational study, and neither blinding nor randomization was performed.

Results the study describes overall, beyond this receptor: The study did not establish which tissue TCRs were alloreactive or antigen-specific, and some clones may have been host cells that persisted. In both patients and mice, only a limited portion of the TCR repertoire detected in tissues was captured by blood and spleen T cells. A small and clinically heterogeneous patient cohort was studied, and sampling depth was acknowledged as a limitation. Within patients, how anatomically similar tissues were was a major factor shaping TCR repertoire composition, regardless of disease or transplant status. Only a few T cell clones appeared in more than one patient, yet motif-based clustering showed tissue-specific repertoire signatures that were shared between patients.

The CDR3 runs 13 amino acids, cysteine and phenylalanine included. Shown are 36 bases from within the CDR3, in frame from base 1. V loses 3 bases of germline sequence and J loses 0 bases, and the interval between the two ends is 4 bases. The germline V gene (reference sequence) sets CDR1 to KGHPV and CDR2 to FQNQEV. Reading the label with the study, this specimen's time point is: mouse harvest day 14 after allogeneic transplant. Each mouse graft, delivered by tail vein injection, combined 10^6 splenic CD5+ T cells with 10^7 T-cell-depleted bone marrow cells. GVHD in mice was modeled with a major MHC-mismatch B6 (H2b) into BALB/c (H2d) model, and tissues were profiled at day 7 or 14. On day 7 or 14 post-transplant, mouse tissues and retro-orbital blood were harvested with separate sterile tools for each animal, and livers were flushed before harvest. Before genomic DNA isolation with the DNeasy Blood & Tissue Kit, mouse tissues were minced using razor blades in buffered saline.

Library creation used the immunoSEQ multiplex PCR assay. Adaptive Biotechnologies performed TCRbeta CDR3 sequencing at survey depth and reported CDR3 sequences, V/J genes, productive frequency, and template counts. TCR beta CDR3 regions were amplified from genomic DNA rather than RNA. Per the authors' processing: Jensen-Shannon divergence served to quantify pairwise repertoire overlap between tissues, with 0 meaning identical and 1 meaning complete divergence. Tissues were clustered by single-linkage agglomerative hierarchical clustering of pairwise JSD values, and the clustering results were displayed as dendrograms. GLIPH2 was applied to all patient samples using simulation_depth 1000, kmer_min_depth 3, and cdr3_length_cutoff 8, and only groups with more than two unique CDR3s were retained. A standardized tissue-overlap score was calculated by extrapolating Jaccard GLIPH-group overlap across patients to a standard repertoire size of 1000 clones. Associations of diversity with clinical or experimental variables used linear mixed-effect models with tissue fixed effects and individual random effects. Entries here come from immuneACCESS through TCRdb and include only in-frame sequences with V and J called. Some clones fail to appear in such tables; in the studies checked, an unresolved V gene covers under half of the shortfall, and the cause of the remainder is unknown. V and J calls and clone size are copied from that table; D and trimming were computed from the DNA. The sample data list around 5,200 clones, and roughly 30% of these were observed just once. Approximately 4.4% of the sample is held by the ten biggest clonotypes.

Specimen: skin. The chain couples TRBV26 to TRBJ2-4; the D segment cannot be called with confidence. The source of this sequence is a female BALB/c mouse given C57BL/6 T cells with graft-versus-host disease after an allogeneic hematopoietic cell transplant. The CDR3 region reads CASSLRSQNTLYF. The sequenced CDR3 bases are TGTGCCAGCAGTCTCAGAAGTCAAAACACCTTGTAC.